The text below deals with one T cell receptor (beta chain). This record comes from a study of blood T cell repertoires in COVID-19. The overall study: Acute and convalescent COVID-19 specimens originated in the United States, Italy and Spain. In each case, the material was cDNA or gDNA derived from T cells, B-cell-depleted T cells, or PBMCs.

Generated by immunoSEQ multiplex PCR, the TCRdb table keeps only in-frame clones and is missing some. The repertoire has fewer than 350,000 clones, 75% to 90% of them found once; the top ten carry about 1.7%. Clinical history as reported by participants underpinned cohort assignment. CDR1 and CDR2 from the germline V gene are LNHDA and SQIVND (reference sequence). V gave up 7 bases and J gave up 7 bases, with 16 bases separating them. The CDR3 loop spans 13 amino acids. This receptor was identified in a woman in her 40s who had recovered from COVID-19. The V and J genes are TRBV19 and TRBJ1-2, with unresolved D. Sequenced sample: PBMCs or T cells enriched from blood (not recorded which). CDR3 sequence reads: CASKHSSPGGYTF. DNA of the CDR3: TGTGCCAGTAAGCACTCAAGCCCGGGTGGCTACACCTTC.